One sample yielded the 3 T cell receptor beta chains listed below, sequenced in a study of graft-versus-host responses after intestinal transplantation. The antigens of these receptors remain unknown. TCRdb keeps only in-frame clones here, not all; method: immunoSEQ multiplex PCR. Among over 100,000 clones listed, around 95% were seen once. The sequencing used unstimulated CD8+ T cells sorted from spleen or lymph node cells, collected before intestinal transplant. These TCRs come from a human donor who received an intestinal transplant.

The chain combines TRBV27 with TRBJ1-6; D not resolved. CDR1 is MNHEY and CDR2 is SMNVEV in the germline V gene (reference sequence). V was pared by 3 bases and J by 0 bases, with 12 bases between. This CDR3 has 17 residues. The CDR3 sequence: CASSFGGIGSYNSPLHF. Written as DNA, the CDR3 is TGTGCCAGCAGTTTCGGCGGAATTGGCTCCTATAATTCACCCCTCCACTTT.

J is TRBJ2-1 and V is TRBV13; weak D call: TRBD2 (5 bases). The CDR3 runs to 15 residues. Germline values: CDR1 PRHDT, CDR2 FYEKMQ (reference sequence). V was cut by 3 bases and J by 1 base, with 10 bases left in between. The CDR3 protein is CASSFSESSYNEQFF. The DNA of the CDR3 is TGTGCCAGCAGCTTTAGCGAATCTTCCTACAATGAGCAGTTCTTC.

V is TRBV4-3 and J is TRBJ1-1; D gene unclear. The CDR3 loop spans 15 amino acids. The V gene's germline CDR1 is LGHNA and CDR2 YSLEER. Trimming took 0 bases from V and 0 from J, leaving 8 bases between them. The CDR3 loop reads CASSQERHMNTEAFF. DNA of the CDR3: TGCGCCAGCAGCCAAGAACGTCACATGAACACTGAAGCTTTCTTT.